This T cell receptor beta chain was documented in a study of T cells in Graves' hyperthyroidism and ophthalmopathy (dated by TCRdb to the late 2010s). General notes on the study: Peripheral blood was sampled at the time of initial diagnosis, prior to any treatment. According to the paper, TCR Vbeta CDR3 sequencing was carried out on more than 120 peripheral blood samples, which came from 40 to 45 ophthalmopathy, about 75 hyperthyroidism and about 17 progressor patients. After sampling, hyperthyroidism patients received methimazole starting at 30 mg daily, and ophthalmopathy patients received high-dose intravenous methylprednisolone. A discovery cohort of about 100 patients, roughly 45 with Graves' ophthalmopathy and 55 to 60 with stable Graves' hyperthyroidism, was used to find distinguishing TCR V-J signatures. The 100 or so discovery patients were randomly divided into training and test sets at a 7:3 ratio. In addition, the study compared T-cell repertoires in thyroid tissue and in blood from a handful of Graves' hyperthyroidism patients. Prospective prediction of ophthalmopathy was tested in an independent validation cohort of about 19 hyperthyroidism patients and 17 patients who later progressed to ophthalmopathy. Results the study describes overall, beyond this receptor: Most expanded thyroid clonotypes (frequency above 0.001) were also detected in blood, a finding suggesting that blood repertoires may reflect thyroid immune responses. Ophthalmopathy was separated from stable hyperthyroidism by a 13 V-J signature model, with approximately 90% sensitivity and roughly 81% specificity obtained in cross-validation and 80%/75% obtained in testing. In validation, the model predicted progression to ophthalmopathy a median of roughly 6.1 months before onset, with roughly 68% sensitivity and almost 75% specificity. No statistical method was used to set the sample size in advance, and investigators knew the group allocation.

Amplification of TCR beta CDR3 regions was carried out from RNA transcripts. The first round of RT-PCR for the TCR CDR3 was performed with the HTBI primer set and the Qiagen OneStep RT-PCR kit. Libraries were constructed in a second round of multiplex PCR, after which size selection and purification were performed. The libraries were sequenced on an Illumina HiSeq2000 using paired-end 100 bp reads. Per the authors' processing: SOAPnuke was used to process the raw data, with reads discarded if the reads contained adapters or uncalled bases, had a mean Phred below 15, or lacked an exact constant-primer or identifier match. COPE v1.2.5 was used to merge high-quality paired reads, and clonotypes were defined as unique nucleotide sequences. MiTCR v1.1 was used to align the clonotypes against IMGT TRBV, TRBD and TRBJ reference segments. The analysis was restricted to V-J combinations with a frequency above 0.0001, which together covered 98% to 99.2% of the repertoires. The TCS score was defined as F50 (clonal expansion) divided by E x V (chaos), with BLOSUM62-based TCRdist calculated between CDR3 peptides within each V-J. Welch's t-statistics and random forest reduced roughly 530 V-J features to about 13, which were used in a naive Bayes classifier (R e1071). The public reads were run again by TCRdb, first through fastp at Q25 and then through MiXCR, and only productive beta chains were kept. Each CDR3 protein appears once, grouped with its most common genes and DNA. It is TCRdb's table, rather than the study itself, that gives the V and J calls and clone size. This sample holds approximately 520,000 distinct CDR3 sequences; approximately 25% were observed only once. The leading ten clones occupy roughly 10% of the sample.

Based on the germline V gene, the CDR1 and CDR2 sequences are MNHEY and SVGEGT. From the cysteine up to the phenylalanine, the CDR3 has a length of 15 residues. CDR3 DNA only is kept here, 45 bases in frame from base 1. V and J are trimmed by 6 bases and 2 bases, and the gene matches miss 7 bases of the junction. The sample holds a few counts of this clonotype. The clone's antigen remains unknown. Base qualities are missing; no much larger clone stands one base away. Moderately to severely active disease, a Clinical Activity Score of at least 3, a NOSPECS grade of at least 4, and a duration under 3 months were present in ophthalmopathy patients. Any patient with an uncontrolled infection, another autoimmune disease, pregnancy or lactation was excluded. Diagnoses relied on clinical symptoms, serum thyroxine and TRAb, thyroid ultrasound and orbital computed tomography. PBMCs were isolated from 10 ml of fresh peripheral blood by Ficoll-Paque density gradient centrifugation. Trizol reagent was used to extract total RNA, and RNA quality was then checked on an Agilent 2100 Bioanalyzer.

Sequenced input: blood. The rearranged chain carries TRBV6-2 or TRBV6-3 and TRBJ2-1; the junction holds 7 bases that match TRBD1. The clonotype comes from a woman in her twenties or thirties with Graves' ophthalmopathy. For the CDR3, the sequence is CASRTSGTAYNEQFF. The nucleotides read TGTGCCAGCAGAACCTCCGGGACAGCCTACAATGAGCAGTTCTTC.